This TCR beta chain was recovered during a study of PD-L1 blockade in urothelial cancer. Measured with immunoSEQ multiplex PCR; TCRdb has only the in-frame clones, and not every one. The data contain tens of thousands of clones, around 80% of them singletons. Time point reported: peripheral blood 6 weeks after treatment start. The length of the CDR3 is 14 residues. Germline V CDR1 and CDR2: SGHNT, YYREEE (reference sequence). The junction had 8 bases not matched to a gene; V was cut back by 6 bases and J by 4 bases. The chain couples TRBV5-4 to TRBJ1-1; the match to TRBD1 covers 8 bases. This receptor was taken from a man in his 70s with urothelial cancer. The sample in question was PBMCs, obtained around atezolizumab (anti-PD-L1) treatment. CDR3 sequence: CASNPGGLSTEAFF. CDR3 coding DNA: TGTGCCAGCAACCCAGGGGGCCTGAGCACTGAAGCTTTCTTT.